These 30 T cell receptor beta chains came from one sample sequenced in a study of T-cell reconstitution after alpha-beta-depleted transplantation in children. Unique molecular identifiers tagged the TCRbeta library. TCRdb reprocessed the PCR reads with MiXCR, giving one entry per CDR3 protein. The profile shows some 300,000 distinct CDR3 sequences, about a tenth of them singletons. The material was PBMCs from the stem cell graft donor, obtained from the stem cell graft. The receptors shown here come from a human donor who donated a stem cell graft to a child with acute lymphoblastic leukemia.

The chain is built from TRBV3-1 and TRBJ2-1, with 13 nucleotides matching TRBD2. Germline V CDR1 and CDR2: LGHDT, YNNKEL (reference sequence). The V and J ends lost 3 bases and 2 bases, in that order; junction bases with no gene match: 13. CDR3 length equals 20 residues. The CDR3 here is CASSHKGLAGIKKTYNEQFF. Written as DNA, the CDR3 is TGTGCCAGCAGCCACAAGGGACTAGCGGGGATTAAAAAAACCTACAATGAGCAGTTCTTC.

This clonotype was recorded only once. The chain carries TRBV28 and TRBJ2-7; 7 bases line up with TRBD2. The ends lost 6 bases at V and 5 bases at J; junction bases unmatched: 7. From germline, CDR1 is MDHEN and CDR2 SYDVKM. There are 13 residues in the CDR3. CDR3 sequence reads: CASSGPGGHEQYF. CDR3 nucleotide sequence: TGTGCCAGCAGCGGACCGGGAGGCCACGAGCAGTACTTC.

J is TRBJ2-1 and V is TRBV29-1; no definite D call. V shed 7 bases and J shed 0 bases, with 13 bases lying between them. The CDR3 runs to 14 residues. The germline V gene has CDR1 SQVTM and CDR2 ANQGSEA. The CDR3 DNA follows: TGCAGCGGGAGTCAAGGAAGCTCCTACAATGAGCAGTTCTTC. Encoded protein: CSGSQGSSYNEQFF.

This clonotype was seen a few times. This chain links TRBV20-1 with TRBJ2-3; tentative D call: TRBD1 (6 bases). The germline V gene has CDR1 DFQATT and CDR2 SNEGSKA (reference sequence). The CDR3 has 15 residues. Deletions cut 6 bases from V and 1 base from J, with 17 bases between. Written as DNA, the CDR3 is TGCAGTGCCTCTTTGGGGGCAACTGGCACAGATACGCAGTATTTT. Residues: CSASLGATGTDTQYF.

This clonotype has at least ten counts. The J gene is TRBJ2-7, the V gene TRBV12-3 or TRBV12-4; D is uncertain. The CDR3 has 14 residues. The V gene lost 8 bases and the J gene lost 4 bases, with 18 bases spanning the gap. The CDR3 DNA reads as TGTGCCAGCCGCAAAGAGGCAGAAACTTACGAGCAGTACTTC. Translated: CASRKEAETYEQYF.

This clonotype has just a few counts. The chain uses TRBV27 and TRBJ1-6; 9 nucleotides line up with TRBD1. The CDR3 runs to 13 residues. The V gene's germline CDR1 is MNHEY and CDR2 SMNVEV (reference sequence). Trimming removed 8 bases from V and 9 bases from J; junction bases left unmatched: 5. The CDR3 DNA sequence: TGTGCCAGCCCAAGACAGGGGGGTTCACCCCTCCACTTT. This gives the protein CASPRQGGSPLHF.

CDR3 sequence reads: CASSVILAGAVDTQYF. The DNA for the CDR3 is TGTGCCAGCAGCGTGATCCTAGCGGGAGCCGTAGATACGCAGTATTTT. V is TRBV7-2 and J is TRBJ2-3; 10 bases map to TRBD2. The germline V gene has CDR1 SGHTA and CDR2 FQGNSA. This CDR3 has 16 amino acids. The V gene end was trimmed by 5 bases and the J gene end by 5 bases; junction bases not matched to a gene: 10. Full variable domain (missing parts from reference TRBV7-2 and TRBJ2-3): GAGVSQSPSNKVTEKGKDVELRCDPISGHTALYWYRQSLGQGLEFLIYFQGNSAPDKSGLPSDRFSAERTGGSVSTLTIQRTQQEDSAVYLCASSVILAGAVDTQYFGPGTRLTVL.

CDR3 DNA: TGTGCCAGCAGTAAATTATATGGGACTAGCGGGAGCACAGATACGCAGTATTTT. Its translation is CASSKLYGTSGSTDTQYF. The V and J genes are TRBV28 and TRBJ2-3; 12 bases line up with TRBD2. CDR1 is MDHEN and CDR2 is SYDVKM in the germline V gene. With V trimmed by 5 bases and J by 0 bases, 9 bases remained unmatched. The CDR3 length is 18 residues.

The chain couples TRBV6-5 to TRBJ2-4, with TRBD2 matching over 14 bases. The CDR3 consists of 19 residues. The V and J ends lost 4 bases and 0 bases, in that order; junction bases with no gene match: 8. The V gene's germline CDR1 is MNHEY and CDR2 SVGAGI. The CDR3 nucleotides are TGTGCCAGCAGTTCCCCCGGACTAGCGGGAGGCCCAGCCAAAAACATTCAGTACTTC. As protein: CASSSPGLAGGPAKNIQYF.

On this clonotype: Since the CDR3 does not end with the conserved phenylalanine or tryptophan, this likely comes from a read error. The DNA of the CDR3 is TGTGCCAGCAGTTTGGAGGGGCGGGACATCACAGATACGCAGTATTTG. Translated: CASSLEGRDITDTQYL. This chain joins TRBV27 and TRBJ2-3; D tentatively reads TRBD1 or TRBD2 (6 bases each). CDR1 MNHEY and CDR2 SMNVEV come from the germline V gene (reference sequence). This CDR3 is 16 amino acids long. V shed 3 bases and J shed 2 bases, with 15 bases lying between them.

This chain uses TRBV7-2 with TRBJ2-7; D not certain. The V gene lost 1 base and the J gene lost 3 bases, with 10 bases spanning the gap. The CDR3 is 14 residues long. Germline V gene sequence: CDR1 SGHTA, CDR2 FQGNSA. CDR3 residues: CASSLVLGGYEQYF. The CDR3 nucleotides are TGTGCCAGCAGCTTAGTCCTCGGCGGCTACGAGCAGTACTTC.

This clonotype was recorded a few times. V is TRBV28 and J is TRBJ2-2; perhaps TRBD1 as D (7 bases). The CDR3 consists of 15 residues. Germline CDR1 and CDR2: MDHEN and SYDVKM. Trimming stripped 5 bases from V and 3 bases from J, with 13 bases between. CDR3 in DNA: TGTGCCAGCAGTATGGGACAGCGGGACACCGGGGAGCTGTTTTTT. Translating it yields CASSMGQRDTGELFF. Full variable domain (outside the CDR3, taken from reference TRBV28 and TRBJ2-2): DVKVTQSSRYLVKRTGEKVFLECVQDMDHENMFWYRQDPGLGLRLIYFSYDVKMKEKGDIPEGYSVSREKKERFSLILESASTNQTSMYLCASSMGQRDTGELFFGEGSRLTVL.

DNA of the CDR3: TGTGCCATCAGTGGGATACAGCGGACCCAGTACTTC. This codes for CAISGIQRTQYF. The chain couples TRBV10-3 to TRBJ2-5; D uncertain. Between the trimmed V and J ends, which lost 4 bases and 7 bases, there was a span of 10 bases. The CDR3 consists of 12 residues. Germline assignment: CDR1 ENHRY and CDR2 SYGVKD.

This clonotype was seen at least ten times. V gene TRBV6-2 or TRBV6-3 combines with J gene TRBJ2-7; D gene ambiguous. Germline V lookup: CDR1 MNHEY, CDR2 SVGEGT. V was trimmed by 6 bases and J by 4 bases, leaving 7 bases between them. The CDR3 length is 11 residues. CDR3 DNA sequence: TGTGCCAGCAGCCAGCGTTACGAGCAGTACTTC. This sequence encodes CASSQRYEQYF.

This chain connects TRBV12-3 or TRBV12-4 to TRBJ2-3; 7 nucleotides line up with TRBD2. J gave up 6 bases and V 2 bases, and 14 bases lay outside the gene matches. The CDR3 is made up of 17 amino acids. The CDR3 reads CASSLLPGLSVGDTQYF. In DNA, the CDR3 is TGTGCCAGCAGTTTACTCCCGGGACTAAGTGTTGGCGATACGCAGTATTTT.

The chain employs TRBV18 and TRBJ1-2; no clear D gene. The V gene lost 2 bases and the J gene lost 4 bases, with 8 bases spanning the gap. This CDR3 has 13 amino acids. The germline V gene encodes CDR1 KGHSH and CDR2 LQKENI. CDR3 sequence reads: CASSPEGFYGYTF. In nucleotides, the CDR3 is TGTGCCAGCTCACCAGAGGGCTTCTATGGCTACACCTTC. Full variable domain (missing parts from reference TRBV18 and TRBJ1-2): NAGVMQNPRHLVRRRGQEARLRCSPMKGHSHVYWYRQLPEEGLKFMVYLQKENIIDESGMPKERFSAEFPKEGPSILRIQQVVRGDSAAYFCASSPEGFYGYTFGSGTRLTVV.

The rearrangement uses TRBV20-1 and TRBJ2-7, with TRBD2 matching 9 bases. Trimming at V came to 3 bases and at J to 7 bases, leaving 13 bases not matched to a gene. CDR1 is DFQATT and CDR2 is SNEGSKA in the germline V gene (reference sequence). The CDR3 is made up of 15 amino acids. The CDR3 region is CSASDSGTSFAEQYF. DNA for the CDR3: TGCAGTGCTAGTGATTCCGGGACTAGCTTCGCGGAGCAGTACTTC.

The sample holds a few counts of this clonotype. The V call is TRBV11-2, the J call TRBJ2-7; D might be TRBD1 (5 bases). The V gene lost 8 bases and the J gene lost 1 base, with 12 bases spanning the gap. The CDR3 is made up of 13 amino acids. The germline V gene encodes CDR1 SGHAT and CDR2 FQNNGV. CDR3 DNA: TGTGCCAGCTCGGACACGGCGTCCTACGAGCAGTACTTC. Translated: CASSDTASYEQYF. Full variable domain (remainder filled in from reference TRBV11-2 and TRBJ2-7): EAGVAQSPRYKIIEKRQSVAFWCNPISGHATLYWYQQILGQGPKLLIQFQNNGVVDDSQLPKDRFSAERLKGVDSTLKIQPAKLEDSAVYLCASSDTASYEQYFGPGTRLTVT.

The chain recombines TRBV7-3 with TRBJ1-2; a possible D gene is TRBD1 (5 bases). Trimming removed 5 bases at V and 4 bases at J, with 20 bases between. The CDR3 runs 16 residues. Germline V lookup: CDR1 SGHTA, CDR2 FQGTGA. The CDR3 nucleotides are TGTGCCAGCAGCCCCTCCATACCGGGGGGTGGCTATGGCTACACCTTC. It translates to CASSPSIPGGGYGYTF.

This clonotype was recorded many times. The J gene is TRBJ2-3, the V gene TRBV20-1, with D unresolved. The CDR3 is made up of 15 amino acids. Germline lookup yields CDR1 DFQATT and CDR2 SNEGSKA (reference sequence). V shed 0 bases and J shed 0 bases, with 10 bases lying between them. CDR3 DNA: TGCAGTGCTAGAGAGGTTACCACTAGCACAGATACGCAGTATTTT. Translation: CSAREVTTSTDTQYF.

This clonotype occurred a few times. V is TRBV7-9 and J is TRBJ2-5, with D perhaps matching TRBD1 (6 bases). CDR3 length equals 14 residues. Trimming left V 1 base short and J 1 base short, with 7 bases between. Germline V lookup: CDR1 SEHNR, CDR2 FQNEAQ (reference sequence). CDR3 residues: CASSLVDSQETQYF. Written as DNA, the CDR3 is TGTGCCAGCAGCTTAGTGGACAGCCAAGAGACCCAGTACTTC.

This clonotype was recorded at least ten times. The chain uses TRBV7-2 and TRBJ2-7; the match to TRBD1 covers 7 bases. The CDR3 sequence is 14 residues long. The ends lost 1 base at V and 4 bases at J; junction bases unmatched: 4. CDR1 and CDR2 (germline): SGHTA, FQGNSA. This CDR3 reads CASSLGGQIYEQYF. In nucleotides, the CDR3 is TGTGCCAGCAGCTTAGGGGGACAGATTTACGAGCAGTACTTC. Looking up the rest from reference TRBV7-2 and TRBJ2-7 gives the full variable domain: GAGVSQSPSNKVTEKGKDVELRCDPISGHTALYWYRQSLGQGLEFLIYFQGNSAPDKSGLPSDRFSAERTGGSVSTLTIQRTQQEDSAVYLCASSLGGQIYEQYFGPGTRLTVT.

CDR3 protein: CASQSGQGSGELFF. As DNA, the CDR3 is TGTGCCAGCCAATCGGGACAGGGGTCCGGGGAGCTGTTTTTT. The genes are TRBV28 and TRBJ2-2, with 10 bases identical to TRBD1. Germline loops: CDR1 MDHEN, CDR2 SYDVKM. V shed 8 bases, J shed 6 bases, and the junction held 6 bases outside the gene matches. This CDR3 has 14 residues.

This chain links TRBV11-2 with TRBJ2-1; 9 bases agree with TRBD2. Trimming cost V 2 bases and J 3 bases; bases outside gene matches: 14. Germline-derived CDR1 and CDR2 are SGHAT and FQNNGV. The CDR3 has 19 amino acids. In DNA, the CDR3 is TGTGCCAGCAGCTTAAATGTAGTGTCTAGCGGGATCCTCTACAATGAGCAGTTCTTC. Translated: CASSLNVVSSGILYNEQFF.

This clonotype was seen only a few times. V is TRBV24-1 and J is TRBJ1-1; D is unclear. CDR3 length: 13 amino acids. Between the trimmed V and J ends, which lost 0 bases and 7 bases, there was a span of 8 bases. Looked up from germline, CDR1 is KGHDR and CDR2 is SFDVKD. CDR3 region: CATSDLLGSEAFF. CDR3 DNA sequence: TGTGCCACCAGTGATTTGCTCGGCAGTGAAGCTTTCTTT.

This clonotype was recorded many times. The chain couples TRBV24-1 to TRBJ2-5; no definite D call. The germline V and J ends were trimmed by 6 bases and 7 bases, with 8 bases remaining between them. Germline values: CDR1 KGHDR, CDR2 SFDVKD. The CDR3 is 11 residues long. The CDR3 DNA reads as TGTGCCACCAGTCTATCCGGGACCCAGTACTTC. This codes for CATSLSGTQYF.

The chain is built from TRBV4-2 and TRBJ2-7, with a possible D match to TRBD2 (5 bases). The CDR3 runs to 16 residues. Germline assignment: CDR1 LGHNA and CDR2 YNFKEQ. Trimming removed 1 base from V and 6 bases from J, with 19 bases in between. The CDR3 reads CASSQVRGGPSAEQYF. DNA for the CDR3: TGTGCCAGCAGCCAAGTCCGCGGAGGCCCCTCGGCCGAGCAGTACTTC.

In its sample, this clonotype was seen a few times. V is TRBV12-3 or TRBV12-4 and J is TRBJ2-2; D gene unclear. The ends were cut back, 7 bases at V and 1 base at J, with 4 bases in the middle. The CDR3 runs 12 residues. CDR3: CASTVNTGELFF. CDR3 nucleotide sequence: TGTGCCAGCACCGTGAACACCGGGGAGCTGTTTTTT.

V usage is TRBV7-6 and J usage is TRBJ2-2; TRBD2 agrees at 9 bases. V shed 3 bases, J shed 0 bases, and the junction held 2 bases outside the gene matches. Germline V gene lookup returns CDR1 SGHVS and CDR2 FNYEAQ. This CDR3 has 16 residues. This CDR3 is CASSFLAGANTGELFF. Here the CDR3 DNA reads TGTGCCAGCAGCTTCTTAGCGGGAGCGAACACCGGGGAGCTGTTTTTT.

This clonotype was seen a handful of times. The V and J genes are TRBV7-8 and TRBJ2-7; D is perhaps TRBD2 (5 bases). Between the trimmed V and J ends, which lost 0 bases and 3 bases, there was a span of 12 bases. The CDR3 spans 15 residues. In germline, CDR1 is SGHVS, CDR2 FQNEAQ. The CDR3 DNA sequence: TGTGCCAGCAGCTTAGCATGGGCTAGCTTCTACGAGCAGTACTTC. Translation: CASSLAWASFYEQYF.